The 5 T cell receptor beta chains presented below share a single source sample, sequenced in a study of T cell clonality in common variable immunodeficiency. Assay used: immunoSEQ multiplex PCR; TCRdb lists only in-frame clones, some missing. Reported are more than 65,000 clones, none seen only once; the ten largest carry 0.75% to 1%. Sequenced: peripheral blood mononuclear cells. These receptors came from a person aged 18 to 70 in good health.

This clone was counted many times. The read halts 3 residues ahead of the CDR3 end, with the missing end drawn from the germline J gene. This sequence joins TRBV19 and TRBJ1-4; D gene ambiguous. CDR3 length equals 14 residues. Germline V CDR1 and CDR2: LNHDA, SQIVND (reference sequence). The ends were cut back, 6 bases at V and 8 bases at J, with 16 bases in the middle. The DNA read from the CDR3 is TGTGCCAGTAGACGACATTCCCCGGGGGAAAAA. Protein: CASRRHSPGEK. The entire CDR3 reads CASRRHSPGEKLFF.

This clone occurred many times. The CDR3 end is not reached by the read, which stops 3 residues before it; the germline J gene fills it in. The genes are TRBV11-2 and TRBJ2-2; 9 bases are shared with TRBD2. Germline lookup yields CDR1 SGHAT and CDR2 FQNNGV. Trimming at V came to 3 bases and at J to 7 bases, leaving 6 bases not matched to a gene. The CDR3 is 15 amino acids. Here the CDR3 reads CASSFGGGGGGELFF. The covered CDR3 bases are TGTGCCAGCAGCTTCGGAGGCGGGGGGGGCGGGGAG. The full variable domain, in which reference TRBV11-2 and TRBJ2-2 provide the parts outside the CDR3, is EAGVAQSPRYKIIEKRQSVAFWCNPISGHATLYWYQQILGQGPKLLIQFQNNGVVDDSQLPKDRFSAERLKGVDSTLKIQPAKLEDSAVYLCASSFGGGGGGELFFGEGSRLTVL.

The table lists this clone with many counts. The read ends 3 residues early relative to the CDR3; the germline J gene fills the gap. The chain uses TRBV18 and TRBJ2-4; no definite D call. V was pared by 5 bases and J by 0 bases, with 8 bases between. This CDR3 comprises 14 residues. CDR1 and CDR2 (germline): KGHSH, LQKENI. The CDR3 protein is CASSSLLAKNIQYF. The CDR3 DNA, read in part, is TGTGCCAGCTCATCACTTCTAGCCAAAAACATT.

Many counts were recorded for this clone. The read falls 3 residues short of the CDR3 end, and the missing part is taken from the germline J gene. The chain carries TRBV5-1 and TRBJ1-1; no reliable D call. V lost 4 bases, J lost 1 base, and 14 bases lay in between. Germline V CDR1 and CDR2: SGHRS, YFSETQ. The CDR3 is 15 residues long. The sequenced part of the CDR3 DNA is TGCGCCAGCAGCATAAAAACGTCAGGGAACACTGAA. Protein sequence: CASSIKTSGNTE. The CDR3 as a whole reads CASSIKTSGNTEAFF.

This clone was seen repeatedly, ten times or more. The read finishes 3 residues shy of the CDR3 end, and the germline J gene is used to complete it. V usage is TRBV4-1 and J usage is TRBJ1-2, with a possible D match to TRBD1 (6 bases). This CDR3 has 14 residues. V shed 4 bases and J shed 6 bases, with 15 bases lying between them. CDR1 is MGHRA, CDR2 YSYEKL, per germline. CDR3 DNA (partial): TGCGCCAGCAGCCCAACCACAGGGTTTCATGGC. Translating it yields CASSPTTGFHG. The complete CDR3 protein is CASSPTTGFHGYTF.